These 8 T cell receptor beta chains were all obtained from the same sample, sequenced in a study of T cells in Graves' hyperthyroidism and ophthalmopathy. Amplified TCR beta CDR3 regions came from RNA transcripts. The HTBI primer set was used in a first-round RT-PCR of the TCR CDR3. TCRdb reanalysed the multiplex PCR reads using MiXCR and keeps one entry per CDR3 protein. Of roughly 130,000 distinct CDR3 sequences in the sample, around 21% were seen once. Sequenced: blood. These receptors all stem from a woman aged 50 to 60 with Graves' hyperthyroidism that later progressed to Graves' ophthalmopathy.

This clonotype was found once. The chain is built from TRBV10-3 and TRBJ2-7; TRBD1 matches at 9 bases. CDR1 ENHRY and CDR2 SYGVKD come from the germline V gene. The CDR3 has 14 amino acids. Trimming removed 11 bases from V and 3 bases from J; junction bases left unmatched: 11. The CDR3 loop reads CASTADRGFYEQYF. The CDR3 DNA reads as TGTGCCTCCACAGCGGACAGGGGCTTCTACGAGCAGTACTTC.

This clonotype was counted many times. The V gene is TRBV20-1, the J gene TRBJ2-5; no firm D call. Trimming removed 0 bases from V and 1 base from J, with 9 bases in between. Germline V gives CDR1 DFQATT, CDR2 SNEGSKA (reference sequence). CDR3 length: 14 residues. CDR3 protein: CSAREMRPQETQYF. DNA for the CDR3: TGCAGTGCTAGAGAGATGCGGCCCCAAGAGACCCAGTACTTC.

The chain recombines TRBV20-1 with TRBJ1-5; D unresolved. Germline V CDR1 and CDR2: DFQATT, SNEGSKA (reference sequence). CDR3 length: 14 amino acids. With 2 bases removed from V and 3 bases from J, the gap between germline ends came to 11 bases. The CDR3 protein is CSARTGLNNQPQHF. The DNA for the CDR3 is TGCAGTGCTAGAACCGGTCTGAACAATCAGCCCCAGCATTTT.

The V call is TRBV7-9, the J call TRBJ2-2, with D maybe TRBD2 (6 bases). Trimming removed 5 bases from V and 2 bases from J, with 12 bases in between. Germline V CDR1 and CDR2: SEHNR, FQNEAQ (reference sequence). The CDR3 length is 15 residues. The CDR3: CASSLGLSNTGELFF. For the CDR3, the DNA is TGTGCCAGCAGCCTCGGACTATCTAACACCGGGGAGCTGTTTTTT.

About this clonotype itself: The junction does not match germline at one end; this may be a read error. The chain recombines TRBV18 with TRBJ1-5; D unclear. Per the germline V gene, CDR1 is KGHSH and CDR2 is LQKENI. The CDR3 contains 16 residues. CDR3 sequence reads: CASSPGGRNSNQPQRF. The DNA for the CDR3 is TGTGCCAGCTCACCAGGTGGAAGAAATAGCAATCAGCCCCAGCGTTTT.

This clonotype occurred many times. The rearrangement joins TRBV28 to TRBJ2-4, with 12 bases fitting TRBD1. The V segment lost 6 bases and the J segment 1 base; nucleotides outside the gene matches: 10. This CDR3 has 18 amino acids. Germline loops: CDR1 MDHEN, CDR2 SYDVKM. For the CDR3, the DNA is TGTGCCAGCAGCTCCGGGACAGGGGGCTCCGCGGCCAAAAACATTCAGTACTTC. Its protein is CASSSGTGGSAAKNIQYF.

This clonotype was counted a few times. The rearrangement links TRBV7-9 to TRBJ1-5; D possibly corresponds to TRBD1 (6 bases). Germline CDR1 reads SEHNR; CDR2 reads FQNEAQ (reference sequence). The CDR3 is 16 amino acids. V was pared by 2 bases and J by 2 bases, with 13 bases between. The CDR3 DNA is TGTGCCAGCAGCTTATCAGGGGTTTGGGGCAATCAGCCCCAGCATTTT. This gives the protein CASSLSGVWGNQPQHF.

The sample holds many counts of this clonotype. The chain uses TRBV5-1 and TRBJ1-5; no clear D gene. V lost 0 bases, J lost 5 bases, and 12 bases lay in between. This CDR3 is 15 amino acids long. Germline CDR1 and CDR2: SGHRS and YFSETQ. CDR3 region: CASSLVVGPDQPQHF. For the CDR3, the DNA is TGCGCCAGCAGCTTGGTTGTAGGGCCAGATCAGCCCCAGCATTTT.